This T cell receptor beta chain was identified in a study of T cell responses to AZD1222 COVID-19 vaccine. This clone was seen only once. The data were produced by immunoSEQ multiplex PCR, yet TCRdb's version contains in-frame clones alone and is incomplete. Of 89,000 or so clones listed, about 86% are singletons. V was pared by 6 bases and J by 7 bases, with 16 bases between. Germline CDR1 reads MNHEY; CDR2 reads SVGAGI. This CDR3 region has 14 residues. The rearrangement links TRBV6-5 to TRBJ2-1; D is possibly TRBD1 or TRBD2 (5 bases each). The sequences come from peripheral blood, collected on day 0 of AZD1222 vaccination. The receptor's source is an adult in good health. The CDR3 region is CASSPPGPLNEQFF. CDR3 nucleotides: TGTGCCAGCAGCCCGCCGGGACCCTTAAATGAGCAGTTCTTC.